This note documents a single T cell receptor beta chain sequence. Germline CDR1 reads LGHNT; CDR2 reads FRNRAP. The CDR3 is made up of 13 amino acids. V lost 9 bases and J lost 4; bases outside the gene matches: 5. TCRdb's copy holds only in-frame clones and misses some; the assay was immunoSEQ multiplex PCR. The top ten hold over 1.5% of the sample, which has about 260,000 clones, about 88% seen once. The record originates from a study of blood T cell repertoires in COVID-19. The sequencing sample was made of peripheral blood. The gene calls are TRBV12-5 and TRBJ1-5, with 8 bases identical to TRBD1. This TCR was sampled from a young man with active or convalescent COVID-19. The CDR3 DNA follows: TGTGCTAGCGCTCGACAGGGGAATCAGCCCCAGCATTTT. Protein: CASARQGNQPQHF.